The 7 T cell receptor beta chains listed next were all sequenced from one sample in a study of CD8+CD57+ T cells in acquired aplastic anemia. The sequenced patients had an expansion of CD8+CD57+ cells seen by flow cytometry. Using genomic DNA as the template, TCR beta VDJ and CDR3 profiling was carried out. TCRdb processed the reads anew with MiXCR; each CDR3 protein has one entry. This sample has hundreds of thousands of distinct CDR3 sequences, with under 65% found just once. The sequenced material came from sorted CD4+, CD8+, or CD8+CD57+ T cells (not recorded which) from PBMCs. These receptors were collected from a human donor with aplastic anemia.

This clonotype appeared many times. The gene calls are TRBV7-2 and TRBJ2-7; 8 positions match TRBD1. The CDR3 totals 15 residues. Trimming at V came to 3 bases and at J to 3 bases, leaving 7 bases not matched to a gene. Per germline, CDR1 SGHTA and CDR2 FQGNSA. Written as DNA, the CDR3 is TGTGCCAGCAGCTTGGCCACAGGGGGGTTCTACGAGCAGTACTTC. It specifies CASSLATGGFYEQYF.

The rearrangement links TRBV5-1 to TRBJ1-1, with D hard to call. The germline gives CDR1 SGHRS, CDR2 YFSETQ. CDR3 length: 11 residues. V was cut by 5 bases and J by 10 bases, with 12 bases left in between. The CDR3 region is CASSSGVVAFF. The CDR3 DNA sequence: TGCGCCAGCAGTTCCGGAGTCGTAGCTTTCTTT.

The rearrangement uses TRBV20-1 and TRBJ2-1; D gene uncertain. The germline V gene has CDR1 DFQATT and CDR2 SNEGSKA (reference sequence). Trimming pared 1 base from V and 5 bases from J, leaving 6 bases between. The CDR3 covers 12 residues. The CDR3 here is CSARVSDNEQFF. CDR3 coding DNA: TGCAGTGCTAGAGTCTCAGACAATGAGCAGTTCTTC.

This clonotype was seen a single time. Because the CDR3's place on the DNA is in doubt, the DNA is left out and the CDR3 is given as listed by TCRdb. V is TRBV15 and J is TRBJ2-5; the table's D call TRBD2 went unverified against the DNA. The CDR3 is made up of 20 amino acids, end residues included. Germline values: CDR1 LNHNV, CDR2 YYDKDF (reference sequence). The CDR3 protein is CATSSDQGGWLFFGSGTQYF.

This chain joins TRBV7-6 and TRBJ2-5; D is uncertain. The CDR3 totals 15 residues. V was shortened by 5 bases and J by 1 base, with 14 bases between the two germline ends. Germline CDR1 SGHVS, CDR2 FNYEAQ. Here the CDR3 DNA reads TGTGCCAGCAGCCGCTCGGTTGGTACCCAAGAGACCCAGTACTTC. Translating gives CASSRSVGTQETQYF. The full variable domain, rest sourced from reference TRBV7-6 and TRBJ2-5, is GAGVSQSPRYKVTKRGQDVALRCDPISGHVSLYWYRQALGQGPEFLTYFNYEAQQDKSGLPNDRFSAERPEGSISTLTIQRTEQRDSAMYRCASSRSVGTQETQYFGPGTRLLVL.

The gene calls are TRBV20-1 and TRBJ2-7, with D hard to call. V dropped 6 bases and J dropped 6 bases, with 18 bases sitting between them. Germline V lookup: CDR1 DFQATT, CDR2 SNEGSKA (reference sequence). This CDR3 spans 13 amino acids. The CDR3 sequence is CSAINPKVSEQYF. The CDR3 DNA is TGCAGTGCAATAAACCCAAAGGTCTCCGAGCAGTACTTC.

On this clonotype itself: At one boundary the junction diverges from the germline segment, which might be a read error. This rearrangement joins TRBV9 to TRBJ2-1, with 11 bases matching TRBD2. The CDR3 covers 15 residues. In germline, CDR1 is SGDLS, CDR2 YYNGEE. CDR3 residues: CASGASGGSYNELFF. The DNA for the CDR3 is TGTGCCAGCGGGGCTAGCGGGGGGTCCTACAATGAGCTGTTCTTC. The full variable domain, completed using reference TRBV9 and TRBJ2-1, is DSGVTQTPKHLITATGQRVTLRCSPRSGDLSVYWYQQSLDQGLQFLIQYYNGEERAKGNILERFSAQQFPDLHSELNLSSLELGDSALYFCASGASGGSYNELFFGPGTRLTVL.